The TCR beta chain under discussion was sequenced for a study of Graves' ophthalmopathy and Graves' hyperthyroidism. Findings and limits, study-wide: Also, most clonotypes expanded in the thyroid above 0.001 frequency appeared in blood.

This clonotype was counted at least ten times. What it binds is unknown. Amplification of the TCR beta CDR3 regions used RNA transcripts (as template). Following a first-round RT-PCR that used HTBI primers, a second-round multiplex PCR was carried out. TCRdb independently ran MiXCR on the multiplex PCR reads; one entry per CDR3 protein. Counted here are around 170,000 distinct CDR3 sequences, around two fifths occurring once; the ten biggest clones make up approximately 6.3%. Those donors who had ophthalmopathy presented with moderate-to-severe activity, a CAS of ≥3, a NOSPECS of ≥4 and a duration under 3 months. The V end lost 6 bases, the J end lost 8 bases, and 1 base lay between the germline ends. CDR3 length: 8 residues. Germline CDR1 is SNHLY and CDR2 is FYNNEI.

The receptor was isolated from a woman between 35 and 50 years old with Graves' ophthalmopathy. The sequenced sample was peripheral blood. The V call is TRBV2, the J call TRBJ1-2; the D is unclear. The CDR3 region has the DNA TGTGCCAGCAGGGGCTACACCTTC. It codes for CASRGYTF.